These 10 T cell receptor beta chains were sequenced from one sample in a study of cytomegalovirus exposure and HLA in healthy donors (dated by TCRdb to the late 2010s). Library construction relied on the immunoSEQ multiplex PCR assay. For the multiplex PCR, a mixture combining 60 forward primers for TCR Vbeta segments and 13 reverse primers for TCR Jbeta segments was used. This is the immuneACCESS table as TCRdb keeps it, with only in-frame sequences that have V and J called. A part of the clones is gone; compared with another copy, unresolved V genes explain less than half, and the rest is unexplained. The sample records more than 150,000 clones, 77% of which are singletons. Jointly, the top ten make up approximately 1.3% of the sample. Sequenced sample: PBMCs. Source of these receptors: a man between 18 and 29 years old in good health and CMV-seronegative.

This chain joins TRBV11-3 and TRBJ2-5; 7 bases match TRBD2. Per germline, CDR1 SGHNT and CDR2 YENEEA. Trimming removed 3 bases from V and 4 bases from J; junction bases left unmatched: 5. This CDR3 is 14 amino acids long. In DNA, the CDR3 is TGTGCCAGCAGCTTCGGCGGGAGTAGAGAGACCCAGTACTTC. Translating gives CASSFGGSRETQYF.

Note on this clone: This CDR3 is also generated by other DNA sequences in the sample. V gene TRBV18 combines with J gene TRBJ2-1, with D perhaps TRBD2 (5 bases). Per germline, CDR1 KGHSH and CDR2 LQKENI. Trimming shortened V by 3 bases and J by 4 bases, and 7 bases separated the two germline ends. This CDR3 has 13 residues. The chain's CDR3 is CASSPEGYNEQFF. In nucleotides, the CDR3 is TGTGCCAGCTCACCTGAGGGTTACAATGAGCAGTTCTTC.

The chain carries TRBV6-6 and TRBJ2-5; no definite D call. The CDR3 is made up of 11 amino acids. Deletions cut 6 bases from V and 5 bases from J, with 7 bases between. Per the germline V gene, CDR1 is MNHNY and CDR2 is SVGAGI (reference sequence). CDR3 sequence reads: CASSPRETQYF. The CDR3 nucleotides read TGTGCCAGCAGCCCCCGGGAGACCCAGTACTTC.

The rearrangement joins TRBV4-2 to TRBJ1-2; unclear D gene. CDR1 is LGHNA, CDR2 YNFKEQ, per germline. This CDR3 spans 13 amino acids. V shed 10 bases and J shed 1 base, with 13 bases lying between them. CDR3 loop: CATSGQSNYGYTF. CDR3 nucleotides: TGTGCCACTTCGGGTCAAAGTAACTATGGCTACACCTTC.

The genes are TRBV5-6 and TRBJ2-2; 7 positions agree with TRBD2. CDR1 and CDR2 from the germline V gene are SGHDT and YYEEEE. The CDR3 runs 16 residues. V trimming: 4 bases; J trimming: 3 bases; junction bases outside the gene matches: 9. Here the CDR3 DNA reads TGTGCCAGCAGCCCCCTTGGCGGGGGAGACACCGGGGAGCTGTTTTTT. This sequence encodes CASSPLGGGDTGELFF.

The rearrangement uses TRBV19 and TRBJ2-1; TRBD2 matches 14 bases. This CDR3 region has 17 residues. CDR1 and CDR2 (germline): LNHDA, SQIVND (reference sequence). The J segment lost 7 bases and the V segment lost 4 bases, leaving 9 bases of the junction unmatched. In nucleotides, the CDR3 is TGTGCCAGTAGTACACCTGGGACTAGCGGGAGTGATAATGAGCAGTTCTTC. Amino acid sequence: CASSTPGTSGSDNEQFF.

The chain uses TRBV30 and TRBJ1-6; D is perhaps TRBD1 (6 bases). CDR3 length: 14 amino acids. V lost 2 bases, J lost 5 bases, and 10 bases lay in between. CDR1 and CDR2 (germline): GTSNPN, SVGIG (reference sequence). CDR3 sequence: CAWSSGTNNSPLHF. Here the CDR3 DNA reads TGTGCCTGGAGTTCCGGGACAAATAATTCACCCCTCCACTTT.

The V gene is TRBV19, the J gene TRBJ1-5, with a possible D match to TRBD1 (5 bases). With 3 bases removed from V and 7 bases from J, the gap between germline ends came to 13 bases. In germline, CDR1 is LNHDA, CDR2 SQIVND (reference sequence). This CDR3 region has 14 residues. The CDR3, as DNA: TGTGCCAGTAGTATCCCAGGGTTTGGACAGCCCCAGCATTTT. Translated, it gives CASSIPGFGQPQHF.

J is TRBJ1-6 and V is TRBV4-3; D unresolved. V lost 0 bases, J lost 7 bases, and 10 bases lay in between. CDR1 is LGHNA and CDR2 is YSLEER in the germline V gene. There are 15 residues in the CDR3. Here the CDR3 DNA reads TGCGCCAGCAGCCAAGATTCGTGGAGGAATTCACCCCTCCACTTT. This gives the protein CASSQDSWRNSPLHF.

The J gene is TRBJ2-3, the V gene TRBV29-1; 9 bases line up with TRBD2. This CDR3 region has 12 residues. V shed 4 bases, J shed 12 bases, and the junction held 8 bases outside the gene matches. Germline values: CDR1 SQVTM, CDR2 ANQGSEA. The CDR3 sequence: CSVGSSGIVQYF. As DNA, the CDR3 is TGCAGCGTTGGGTCTAGCGGGATTGTACAGTATTTT.